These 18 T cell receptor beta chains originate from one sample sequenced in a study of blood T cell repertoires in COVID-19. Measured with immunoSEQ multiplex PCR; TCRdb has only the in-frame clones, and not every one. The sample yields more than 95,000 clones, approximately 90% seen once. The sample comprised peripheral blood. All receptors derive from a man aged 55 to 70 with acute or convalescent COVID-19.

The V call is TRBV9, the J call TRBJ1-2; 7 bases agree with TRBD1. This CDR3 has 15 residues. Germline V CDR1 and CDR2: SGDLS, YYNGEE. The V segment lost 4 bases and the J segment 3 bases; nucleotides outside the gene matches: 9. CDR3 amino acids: CASSTPSGTDYGYTF. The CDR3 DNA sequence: TGTGCCAGCAGCACCCCTTCGGGGACAGACTATGGCTACACCTTC.

CDR3 sequence reads: CASSEPTGGIYEQYF. In DNA, the CDR3 is TGTGCCAGCAGTGAACCGACAGGGGGCATCTACGAGCAGTACTTC. V usage is TRBV2 and J usage is TRBJ2-7, with 10 bases matching TRBD1. Unmatched junction bases numbered 4, after V lost 2 bases and J lost 3 bases. Germline CDR1 SNHLY, CDR2 FYNNEI. The CDR3 runs to 15 residues.

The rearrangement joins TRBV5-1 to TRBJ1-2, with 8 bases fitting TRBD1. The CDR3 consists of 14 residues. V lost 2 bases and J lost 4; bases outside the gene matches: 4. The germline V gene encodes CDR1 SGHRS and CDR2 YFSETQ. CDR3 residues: CASSLSTGGYGYTF. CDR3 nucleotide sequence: TGCGCCAGCAGCTTATCCACAGGGGGCTATGGCTACACCTTC.

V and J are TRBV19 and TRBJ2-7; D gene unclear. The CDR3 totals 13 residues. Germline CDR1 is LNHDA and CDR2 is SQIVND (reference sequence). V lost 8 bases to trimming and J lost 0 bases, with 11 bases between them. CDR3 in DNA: TGTGCCAGTCAAGTTCGTAGCTCCTACGAGCAGTACGTC. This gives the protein CASQVRSSYEQYV.

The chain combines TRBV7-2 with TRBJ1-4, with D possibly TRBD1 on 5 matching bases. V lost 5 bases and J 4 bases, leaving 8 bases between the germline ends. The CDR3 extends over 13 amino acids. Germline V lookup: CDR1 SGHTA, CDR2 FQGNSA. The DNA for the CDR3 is TGTGCCAGCAGCCAGGGAAGTAATGAAAAACTGTTTTTT. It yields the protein CASSQGSNEKLFF. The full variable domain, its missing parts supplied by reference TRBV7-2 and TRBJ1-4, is GAGVSQSPSNKVTEKGKDVELRCDPISGHTALYWYRQSLGQGLEFLIYFQGNSAPDKSGLPSDRFSAERTGGSVSTLTIQRTQQEDSAVYLCASSQGSNEKLFFGSGTQLSVL.

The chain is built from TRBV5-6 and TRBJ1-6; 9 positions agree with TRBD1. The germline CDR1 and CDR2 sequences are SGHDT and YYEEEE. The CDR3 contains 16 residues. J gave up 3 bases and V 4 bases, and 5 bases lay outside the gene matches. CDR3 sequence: CASSEQGAVYNSPLHF. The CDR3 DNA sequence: TGTGCCAGCAGCGAACAGGGGGCGGTCTATAATTCACCCCTCCACTTT.

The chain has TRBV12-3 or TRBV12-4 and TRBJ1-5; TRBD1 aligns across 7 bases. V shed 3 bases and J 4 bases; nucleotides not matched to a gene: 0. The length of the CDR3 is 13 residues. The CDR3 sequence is CASSLDRNQPQHF. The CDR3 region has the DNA TGTGCCAGCAGTTTGGACAGGAATCAGCCCCAGCATTTT.

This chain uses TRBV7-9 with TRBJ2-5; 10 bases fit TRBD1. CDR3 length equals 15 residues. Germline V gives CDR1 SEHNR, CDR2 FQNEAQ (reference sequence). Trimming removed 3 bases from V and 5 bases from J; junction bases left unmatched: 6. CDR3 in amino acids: CASSLGQGMMETQYF. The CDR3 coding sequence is TGTGCCAGCAGCTTGGGACAGGGGATGATGGAGACCCAGTACTTC.

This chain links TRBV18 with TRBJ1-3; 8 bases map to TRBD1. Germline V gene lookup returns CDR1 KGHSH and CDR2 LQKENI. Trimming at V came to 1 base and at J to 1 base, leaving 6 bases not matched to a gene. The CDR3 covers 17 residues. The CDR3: CASSPLTGQGSGNTIYF. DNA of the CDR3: TGTGCCAGCTCACCACTTACCGGACAGGGATCTGGAAACACCATATATTTT.

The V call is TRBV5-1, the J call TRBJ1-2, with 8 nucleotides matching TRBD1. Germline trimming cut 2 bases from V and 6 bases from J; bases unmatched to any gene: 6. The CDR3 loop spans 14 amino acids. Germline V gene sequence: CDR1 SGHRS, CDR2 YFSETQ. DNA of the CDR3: TGCGCCAGCAGCTTTGACAGGGGATGGGATGGCTACACCTTC. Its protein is CASSFDRGWDGYTF. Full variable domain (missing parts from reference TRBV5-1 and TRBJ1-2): KAGVTQTPRYLIKTRGQQVTLSCSPISGHRSVSWYQQTPGQGLQFLFEYFSETQRNKGNFPGRFSGRQFSNSRSEMNVSTLELGDSALYLCASSFDRGWDGYTFGSGTRLTVV.

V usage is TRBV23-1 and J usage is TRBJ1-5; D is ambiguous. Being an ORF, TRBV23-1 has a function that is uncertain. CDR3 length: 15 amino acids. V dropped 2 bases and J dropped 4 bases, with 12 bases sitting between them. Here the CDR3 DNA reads TGCGCCAGCAGTCAACCCCGAGGGTGGAATCAGCCCCAGCATTTT. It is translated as CASSQPRGWNQPQHF.

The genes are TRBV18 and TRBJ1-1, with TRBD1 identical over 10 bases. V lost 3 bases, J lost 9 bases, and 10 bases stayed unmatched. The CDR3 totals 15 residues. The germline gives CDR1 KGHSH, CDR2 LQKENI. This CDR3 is CASSPSTGGGLKAFF. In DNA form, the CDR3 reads TGTGCCAGCTCACCGTCGACAGGGGGCGGGTTAAAAGCTTTCTTT.

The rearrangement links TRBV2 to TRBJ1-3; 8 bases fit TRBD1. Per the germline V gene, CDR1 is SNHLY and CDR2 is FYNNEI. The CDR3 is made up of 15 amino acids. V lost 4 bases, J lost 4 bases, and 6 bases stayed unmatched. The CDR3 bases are TGTGCCAGCAGTGCGCAGGGGGCTGCAGGAAACACCATATATTTT. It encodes CASSAQGAAGNTIYF. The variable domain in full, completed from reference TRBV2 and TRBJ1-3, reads EPEVTQTPSHQVTQMGQEVILRCVPISNHLYFYWYRQILGQKVEFLVSFYNNEISEKSEIFDDQFSVERPDGSNFTLKIRSTKLEDSAMYFCASSAQGAAGNTIYFGEGSWLTVV.

The CDR3 loop reads CASSKAQGARTGELFF. CDR3 bases: TGTGCCAGCAGCAAGGCCCAGGGGGCACGGACCGGGGAGCTGTTTTTT. V and J are TRBV7-2 and TRBJ2-2; 8 nucleotides line up with TRBD1. Per the germline V gene, CDR1 is SGHTA and CDR2 is FQGNSA. Trimming took 5 bases from V and 5 from J; bases not matched to a gene: 10. The CDR3 sequence is 16 residues long.

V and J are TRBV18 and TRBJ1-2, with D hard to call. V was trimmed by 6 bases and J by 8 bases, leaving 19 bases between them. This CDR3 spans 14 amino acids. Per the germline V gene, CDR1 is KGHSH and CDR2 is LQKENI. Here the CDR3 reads CASSPSRDFGGYTF. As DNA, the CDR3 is TGTGCCAGCTCGCCCTCTCGGGATTTCGGGGGCTACACCTTC.

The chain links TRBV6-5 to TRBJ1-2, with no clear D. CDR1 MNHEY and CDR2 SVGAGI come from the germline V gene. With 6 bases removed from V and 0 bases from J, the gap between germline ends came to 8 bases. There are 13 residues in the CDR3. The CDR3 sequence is CASRITANYGYTF. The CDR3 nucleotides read TGTGCCAGCAGGATTACAGCTAACTATGGCTACACCTTC.

The CDR3 DNA is TGTGCCAGCAGTTATGTTAGCAGTTACACAGATACGCAGTATTTT. It specifies CASSYVSSYTDTQYF. The rearrangement links TRBV6-5 to TRBJ2-3; D not certain. The germline gives CDR1 MNHEY, CDR2 SVGAGI. The ends were cut back, 3 bases at V and 2 bases at J, with 12 bases in the middle. This CDR3 region has 15 residues.

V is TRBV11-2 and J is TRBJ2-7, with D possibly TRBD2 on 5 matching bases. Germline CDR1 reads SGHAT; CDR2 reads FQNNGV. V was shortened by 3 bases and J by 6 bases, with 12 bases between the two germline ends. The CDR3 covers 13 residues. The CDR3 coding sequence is TGTGCCAGCAGCTTCGGGGATAGGCGCGAGCAGTACGTC. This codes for CASSFGDRREQYV.